The present T cell receptor (beta chain) was sequenced within a study of shared clonotypes between healthy human individuals. Study at large: Plates per donor: three CD4 naive, three CD4 memory, two CD8 naive, one CD8 memory.

This CDR3 has 14 residues. Germline CDR1 is SGHRS and CDR2 is YFSETQ. Germline trimming cut 5 bases from V and 3 bases from J; bases unmatched to any gene: 6. To note about this clone: The antigen is not known. Other DNA sequences in the sample encode the same CDR3.

Whole-study findings and limits: Compared with clonotypes that all four donors shared, non-shared clonotypes had lower generation probabilities.

Authors' data handling: In the immunoSEQ data, sequences were junction-only and lacked quality scores, so filtering differed. Using immunoSEQ multiplex PCR, the repertoire was profiled, and TCRdb retains in-frame clones only, with some absent. That table is the source of V, J and clone size, and D and trimming were worked out from the DNA. Of some 2,000,000 clones in the sample, about 95% were seen once. The chain recombines TRBV5-1 with TRBJ2-7; TRBD1 aligns across 9 bases. Sequencing input: naive CD4+ T cells sorted from blood. The subset here: CD45RA+ positively selected. The sequence was obtained from a man younger than 30 in good health. CDR3 sequence reads: CASSTGQGSYEQYF. The CDR3 nucleotides are TGCGCCAGCAGTACGGGACAGGGAAGCTACGAGCAGTACTTC.